The present TCR beta chain was sequenced within a study of CD8 T cells in ankylosing spondylitis. Overall study findings and caveats: From matched ankylosing spondylitis synovial fluid, disease-linked clones were reportedly recovered at significantly enriched levels. CD8+ disease-linked clones were present at relatively low frequencies in blood.

CDR3 length: 15 amino acids. Trimming at V came to 5 bases and at J to 0 bases, leaving 7 bases not matched to a gene. In germline, CDR1 is MNHEY, CDR2 SMNVEV (reference sequence). Each CDR3 protein gets one entry after TCRdb re-called the 5' RACE reads with MiXCR. The sample gives around 250,000 distinct CDR3 sequences, 30% to 40% of which show up once; approximately 4% is in the top ten. As regards this clonotype: Its antigen is as yet unknown.

The chain combines TRBV27 with TRBJ2-7; 7 bases are shared with TRBD2. The receptor's source is a male donor with ankylosing spondylitis or in good health (not recorded which). The source material was blood, either unsorted or a sorted T cell fraction (not recorded which). The chain's CDR3 is CASSVRRGISYEQYF. In DNA form, the CDR3 reads TGTGCCAGCAGTGTCCGGCGGGGGATCTCCTACGAGCAGTACTTC.